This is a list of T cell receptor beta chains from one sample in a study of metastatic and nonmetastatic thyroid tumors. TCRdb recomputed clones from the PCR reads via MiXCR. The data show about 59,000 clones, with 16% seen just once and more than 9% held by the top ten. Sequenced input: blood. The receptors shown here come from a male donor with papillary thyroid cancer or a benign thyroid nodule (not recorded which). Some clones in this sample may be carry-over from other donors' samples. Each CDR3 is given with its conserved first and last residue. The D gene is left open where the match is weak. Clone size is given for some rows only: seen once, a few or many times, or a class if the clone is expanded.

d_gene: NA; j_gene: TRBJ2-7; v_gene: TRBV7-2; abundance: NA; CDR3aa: CASSLALFSRDDAYEQYF; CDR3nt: TGTGCCAGCAGCTTAGCCTTGTTTAGTAGGGACGATGCCTACGAGCAGTACTTC
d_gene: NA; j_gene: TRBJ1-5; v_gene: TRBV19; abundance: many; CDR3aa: CASSQRTGQPQHF; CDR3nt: TGTGCCAGTAGTCAAAGGACTGGGCAGCCCCAGCATTTT
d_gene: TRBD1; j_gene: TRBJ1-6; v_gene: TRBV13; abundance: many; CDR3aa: CASSENSGQGTLRPNSPLHF; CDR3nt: TGTGCCAGCAGCGAGAATTCGGGACAGGGAACCCTAAGGCCTAATTCACCCCTCCACTTT
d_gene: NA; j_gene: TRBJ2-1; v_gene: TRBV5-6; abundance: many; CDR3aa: CASSLEGLGNEQFF; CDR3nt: TGTGCCAGCAGCTTGGAGGGCTTGGGCAATGAGCAGTTCTTC
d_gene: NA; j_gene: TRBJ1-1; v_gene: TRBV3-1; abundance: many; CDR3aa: CASSQGVYTEAFF; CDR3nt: TGTGCCAGCAGCCAAGGGGTTTACACTGAAGCTTTCTTT
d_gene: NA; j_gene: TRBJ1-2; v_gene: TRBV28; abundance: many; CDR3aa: CASSLRLQYREDTF; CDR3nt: TGTGCCAGCAGTTTACGGCTGCAATACAGGGAGGACACCTTC
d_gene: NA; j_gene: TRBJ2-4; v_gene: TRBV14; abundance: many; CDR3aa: CASSPGQVGLKNIQYF; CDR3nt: TGTGCCAGCAGTCCGGGGCAGGTGGGACTCAAAAACATTCAGTACTTC
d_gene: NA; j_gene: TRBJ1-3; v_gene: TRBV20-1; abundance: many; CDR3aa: CSARHPGGGNGNTIYF; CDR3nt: TGCAGTGCTAGGCACCCGGGGGGTGGAAATGGAAACACCATATATTTT
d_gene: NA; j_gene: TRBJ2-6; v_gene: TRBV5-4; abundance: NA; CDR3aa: CASGLATGANVLTF; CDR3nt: TGTGCCAGCGGGCTAGCGACCGGGGCCAACGTCCTGACTTTC
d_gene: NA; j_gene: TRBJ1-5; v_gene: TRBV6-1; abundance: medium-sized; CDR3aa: CASSGQLSNQPQHF; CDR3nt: TGTGCCAGCTCCGGACAGCTTAGCAATCAGCCCCAGCATTTT
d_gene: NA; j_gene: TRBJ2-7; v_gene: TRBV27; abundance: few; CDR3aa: CASILTESSYEHYF; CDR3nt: TGTGCCAGCATTTTAACGGAAAGCTCCTACGAGCATTACTTC
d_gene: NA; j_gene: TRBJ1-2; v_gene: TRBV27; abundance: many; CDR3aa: CASSSRSGPFGYTF; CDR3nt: TGTGCCAGCAGTTCCCGTTCCGGTCCCTTCGGCTACACCTTC
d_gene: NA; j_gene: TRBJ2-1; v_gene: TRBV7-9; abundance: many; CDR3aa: CASSSINNEQFF; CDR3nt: TGTGCCAGCAGCTCTATAAACAATGAGCAGTTCTTC
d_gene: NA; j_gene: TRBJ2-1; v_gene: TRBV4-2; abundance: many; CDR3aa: CASSQDGVGTGAPYEQFF; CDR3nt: TGTGCCAGCAGCCAAGATGGTGTAGGGACGGGAGCCCCCTATGAGCAGTTCTTC
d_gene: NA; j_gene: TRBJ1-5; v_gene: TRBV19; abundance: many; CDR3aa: CASSMVWTKNLHQPQHF; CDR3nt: TGTGCCAGTAGTATGGTCTGGACTAAAAACCTGCATCAGCCCCAGCATTTT
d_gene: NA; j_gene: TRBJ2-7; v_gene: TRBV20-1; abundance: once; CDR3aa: CIASLGATSYEQYF; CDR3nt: TGCATCGCTAGTTTGGGGGCGACTTCCTACGAGCAGTACTTC
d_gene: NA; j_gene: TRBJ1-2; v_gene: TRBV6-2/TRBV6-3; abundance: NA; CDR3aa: CASSYYGYTF; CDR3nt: TGTGCCAGCAGTTACTATGGCTACACCTTC
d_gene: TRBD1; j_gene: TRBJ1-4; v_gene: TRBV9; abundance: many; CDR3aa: CASSPRDRVNEKLFF; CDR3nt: TGTGCCAGCAGCCCCAGGGACAGAGTGAATGAAAAACTGTTTTTT
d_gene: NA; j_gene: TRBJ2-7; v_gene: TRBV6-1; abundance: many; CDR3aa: CASKLGGPISYEQYF; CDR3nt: TGTGCCAGCAAACTCGGGGGGCCTATCTCCTACGAGCAGTACTTC
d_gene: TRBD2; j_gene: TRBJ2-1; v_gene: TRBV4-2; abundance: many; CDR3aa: CASSRFGSGGPQRSYNEQFF; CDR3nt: TGTGCCAGCAGCCGTTTTGGTAGCGGGGGCCCTCAACGCTCCTACAATGAGCAGTTCTTC
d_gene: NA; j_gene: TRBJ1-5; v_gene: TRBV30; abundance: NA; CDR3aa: CAWSLRDNQPQHF; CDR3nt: TGTGCCTGGAGTCTCAGGGACAATCAGCCCCAGCATTTT
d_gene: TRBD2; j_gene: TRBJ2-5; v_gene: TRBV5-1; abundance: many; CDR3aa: CASSSGSMGGNQETQYF; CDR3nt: TGCGCCAGCAGCTCGGGATCCATGGGAGGGAACCAAGAGACCCAGTACTTC
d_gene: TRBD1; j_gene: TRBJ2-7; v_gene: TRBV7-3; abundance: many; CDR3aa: CASSFWDRRYEQYF; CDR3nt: TGTGCCAGCAGCTTCTGGGACAGACGCTACGAGCAGTACTTC
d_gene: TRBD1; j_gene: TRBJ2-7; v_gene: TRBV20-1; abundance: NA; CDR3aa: CSARSSGGYEQYF; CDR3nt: TGCAGTGCTAGATCTTCAGGGGGCTACGAGCAGTACTTC
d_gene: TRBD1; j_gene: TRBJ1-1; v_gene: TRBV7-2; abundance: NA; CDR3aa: CASSLQRTGVGEAFF; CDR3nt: TGTGCCAGCAGCCTTCAAAGGACAGGGGTCGGTGAAGCTTTCTTT
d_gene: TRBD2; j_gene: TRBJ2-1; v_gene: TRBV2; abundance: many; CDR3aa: CASSEGAGGDRRDNEQFF; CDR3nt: TGTGCCAGCAGTGAAGGGGCGGGGGGCGATCGAAGAGACAATGAGCAGTTCTTC
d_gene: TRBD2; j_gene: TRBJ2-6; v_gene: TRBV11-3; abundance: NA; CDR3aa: CASSLGITALKRESGANVLTF; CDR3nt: TGTGCCAGCAGCTTAGGTATTACTGCGCTCAAGCGGGAGAGTGGGGCCAACGTCCTGACTTTC
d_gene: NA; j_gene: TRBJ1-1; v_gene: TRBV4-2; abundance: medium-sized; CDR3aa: CASSQLENTEAFF; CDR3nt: TGTGCCAGCAGCCAACTGGAGAACACTGAAGCTTTCTTT
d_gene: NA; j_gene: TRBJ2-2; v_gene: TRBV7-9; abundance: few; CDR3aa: CASSFGSGELFF; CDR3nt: TGTGCCAGCAGCTTTGGGTCCGGGGAGCTGTTTTTT
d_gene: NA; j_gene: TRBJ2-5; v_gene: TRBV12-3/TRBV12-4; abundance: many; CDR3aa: CASSLGDTIRETQYF; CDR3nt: TGTGCCAGCAGTTTGGGGGACACAATCCGGGAGACCCAGTACTTC
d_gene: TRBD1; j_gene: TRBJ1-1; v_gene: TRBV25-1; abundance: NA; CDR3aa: CASSPGGGPAFF; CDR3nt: TGTGCCAGCAGTCCAGGGGGAGGGCCAGCTTTCTTT
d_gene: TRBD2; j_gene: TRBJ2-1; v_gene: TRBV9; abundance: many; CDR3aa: CASSLERGYNEQFF; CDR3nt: TGTGCCAGCAGCTTGGAGCGGGGCTACAATGAGCAGTTCTTC
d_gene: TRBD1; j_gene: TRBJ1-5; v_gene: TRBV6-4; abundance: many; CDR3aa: CASSALFMGQGTYSNQPQHF; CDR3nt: TGTGCCAGCAGTGCCTTATTTATGGGACAGGGAACTTATAGCAATCAGCCCCAGCATTTT
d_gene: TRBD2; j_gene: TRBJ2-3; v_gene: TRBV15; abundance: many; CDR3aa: CATSRDMGLAFADTQYF; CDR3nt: TGTGCCACCAGCAGAGATATGGGACTAGCATTCGCAGATACGCAGTATTTT
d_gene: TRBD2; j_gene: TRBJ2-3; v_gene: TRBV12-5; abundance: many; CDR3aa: CASAKGTSGITDTQYF; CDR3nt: TGTGCTAGTGCCAAAGGGACTAGCGGTATCACAGATACGCAGTATTTT
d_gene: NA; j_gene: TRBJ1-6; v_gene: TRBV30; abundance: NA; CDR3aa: CAWGVLPRGSSPLHF; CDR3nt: TGTGCCTGGGGTGTACTTCCTCGGGGATCTTCACCCCTCCACTTT
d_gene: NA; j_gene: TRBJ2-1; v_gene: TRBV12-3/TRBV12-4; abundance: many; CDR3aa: CASSLDRYEQFF; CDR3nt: TGTGCCAGCAGTTTAGACCGGTATGAGCAGTTCTTC
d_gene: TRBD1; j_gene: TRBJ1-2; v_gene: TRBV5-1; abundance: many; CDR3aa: CASSWDRGHGYTF; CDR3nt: TGCGCCAGCAGCTGGGACAGGGGGCATGGCTACACCTTC
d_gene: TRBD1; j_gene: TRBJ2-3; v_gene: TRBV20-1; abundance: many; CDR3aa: CSARDRRRTGTDTQYF; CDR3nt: TGCAGTGCTAGAGATCGGCGACGGACAGGGACGGATACGCAGTATTTT
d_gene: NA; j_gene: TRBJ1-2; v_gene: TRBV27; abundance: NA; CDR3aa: CASSVTANYGYTF; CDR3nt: TGTGCCAGCAGTGTGACAGCTAACTATGGCTACACCTTC
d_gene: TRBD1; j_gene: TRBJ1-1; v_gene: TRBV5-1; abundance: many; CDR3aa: CASSLGDRGNTEAFF; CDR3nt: TGCGCCAGCAGCTTGGGGGACAGGGGGAACACTGAAGCTTTCTTT